One T cell receptor beta chain is described in this entry. Its antigen is still unknown. Base qualities are not provided; no much larger clone lies one nucleotide away. This sample's time point label indicates: newly diagnosed, previously untreated cHL patient sample. As a comparison group for the relapsed/refractory trial patients, PBMCs from patients with newly diagnosed, previously untreated classical Hodgkin lymphoma were sequenced. Peripheral blood was collected in 8 mL Vacutainer Cell Preparation Tubes, from which PBMCs were isolated by centrifugation and then cryopreserved. This specimen comes from a study of PD-1 blockade in classical Hodgkin lymphoma (dated by TCRdb to 2020 to 2021). In the study overall: The study used TCR beta sequencing and CyTOF to define a peripheral blood immune signature of response to PD-1 blockade in classical Hodgkin lymphoma.

Genomic DNA was extracted with the Qiagen DNeasy kit from unsorted PBMCs and from negatively selected CD4+ and CD8+ fractions. Amplification of TCR beta CDR3 regions was done by immunoSEQ multiplex PCR with primers that anneal to V and J segments. A synthetic immune receptor repertoire was used to minimize amplification bias, and any residual bias was removed computationally once sequencing was done. Regarding the original processing steps: Repertoire diversity was quantified as the Shannon entropy index using custom Python scripts. Unsorted, CD4+ and CD8+ repertoires were analyzed separately, except for combined analyses in which CD4+ and CD8+ sequences were merged in silico. TCRdb re-hosts the immuneACCESS table, in-frame sequences only. Its copies lack some clones; in the studies checked, an unresolved V gene accounts for under half of them, and the cause for the rest is not known. The DNA was the basis for D and trimming; V, J and clone size are from that table. Recorded for this sample are tens of thousands of clones; roughly 93% of them occurred a single time. Approximately 4.9% of the sample rests with the top ten.

Broad study findings and their caveats: Baseline TCR diversity was reported as lower in newly diagnosed patients than in healthy donors, and lower still in relapsed/refractory patients. The study covered only a single clinical trial cohort, and the causes of the repertoire differences, possibly disease activity or prior therapy, were still not defined.

The germline V gene gives CDR1 as MDHEN and CDR2 as SYDVKM. The CDR3 covers 16 residues, taking in both the cysteine and the phenylalanine. Only the CDR3 region is kept as DNA, spanning 48 bases read in frame from base 1. The V end loses 6 bases and the J end loses 1 base, and a stretch of 18 bases separates them. The sequence came from a human donor with classical Hodgkin lymphoma. The chain was built from TRBV28 and TRBJ1-2; no confident D gene assignment can be made. Sequenced material: peripheral blood mononuclear cells (PBMCs). The nucleotides are TGTGCCAGCAGCTGGTGGGCCTACACGGATAACTATGGCTACACCTTC. Its translation is CASSWWAYTDNYGYTF.